These 23 T cell receptor beta chains share one sample of origin, sequenced in a study of shared clonotypes between healthy human individuals. Sequencing was performed with immunoSEQ multiplex PCR; in TCRdb, only in-frame clones are kept and a portion is missing. The sample holds about 110,000 clones, 55% to 70% seen once. The sequenced sample was memory CD8+ T cells sorted from blood. Subset reported: CD45RO+ cells pooled with CCR7-negative TemRA cells. These receptors came from a woman in her 30s in good health.

This clone was detected many times. V is TRBV28 and J is TRBJ1-1; TRBD1 agrees at 12 bases. The V segment lost 7 bases and the J segment 6 bases; nucleotides outside the gene matches: 18. CDR3 length: 18 residues. Germline assignment: CDR1 MDHEN and CDR2 SYDVKM. The CDR3 loop reads CASTRRGTGGGLASEAFF. The CDR3 DNA reads TGTGCCAGCACAAGGCGAGGGACAGGGGGCGGGTTGGCTTCTGAAGCTTTCTTT.

V usage is TRBV19 and J usage is TRBJ2-3, with 7 bases lining up with TRBD1. V gave up 10 bases and J gave up 8 bases; unmatched junction bases: 24. The germline gives CDR1 LNHDA, CDR2 SQIVND (reference sequence). The CDR3 totals 17 residues. The CDR3 protein is CAKNPQPGTAAQGTQYF. The CDR3 DNA reads as TGTGCCAAAAACCCACAACCGGGGACAGCTGCTCAAGGTACGCAGTATTTT.

The chain combines TRBV5-6 with TRBJ2-1; 8 bases line up with TRBD2. The V gene's germline CDR1 is SGHDT and CDR2 YYEEEE. The CDR3 runs to 16 residues. Losses at the gene ends were 2 bases for V and 3 bases for J; bases not matched to a gene: 7. The CDR3 spells CASSFRSSGIYNEQFF. Written as DNA, the CDR3 is TGTGCCAGCAGCTTCCGAAGTAGCGGGATCTACAATGAGCAGTTCTTC. The entire variable domain, with the rest obtained from reference TRBV5-6 and TRBJ2-1, is as follows: DAGVTQSPTHLIKTRGQQVTLRCSPKSGHDTVSWYQQALGQGPQFIFQYYEEEERQRGNFPDRFSGHQFPNYSSELNVNALLLGDSALYLCASSFRSSGIYNEQFFGPGTRLTVL.

This clone appeared a few times. The V and J genes are TRBV6-4 and TRBJ2-3; D assignment may be TRBD1 or TRBD2 (6 bases each). The germline V gene encodes CDR1 MRHNA and CDR2 SNTAGT. Trimming took 2 bases from V and 1 from J, leaving 13 bases between them. The CDR3 spans 16 residues. CDR3: CASSDVAEGGTDTQYF. The CDR3 DNA reads as TGTGCCAGCAGTGACGTCGCGGAGGGGGGCACAGATACGCAGTATTTT.

This clone counts as medium-sized (0.01 to 0.1%). This chain uses TRBV25-1 with TRBJ2-1; unclear D gene. The germline V gene encodes CDR1 MGHDK and CDR2 SYGVNS. Trimming removed 4 bases from V and 4 bases from J, with 2 bases in between. The CDR3 extends over 11 amino acids. The CDR3 nucleotides are TGTGCCAGCAGTGTATACAATGAGCAGTTCTTC. It encodes CASSVYNEQFF.

This sequence joins TRBV15 and TRBJ2-1; 7 bases are shared with TRBD2. This CDR3 contains 17 residues. Unmatched junction bases numbered 6, after V lost 0 bases and J lost 1 base. Germline CDR1 and CDR2: LNHNV and YYDKDF (reference sequence). Here the CDR3 reads CATSRDRLADSYNEQFF. CDR3 DNA sequence: TGTGCCACCAGCAGAGATCGGCTAGCGGATTCCTACAATGAGCAGTTCTTC.

This chain links TRBV27 with TRBJ2-7; a possible D gene is TRBD1 (6 bases). V lost 4 bases, J lost 0 bases, and 10 bases lay in between. CDR3 length equals 14 residues. CDR1 and CDR2 from the germline V gene are MNHEY and SMNVEV (reference sequence). CDR3 amino acids: CASSSWTVSYEQYF. CDR3 coding DNA: TGTGCCAGCAGTTCCTGGACAGTCTCCTACGAGCAGTACTTC.

This clone is a singleton in its sample. Distinct nucleotide sequences in the sample also encode this CDR3. This chain links TRBV2 with TRBJ2-2; TRBD1 matches 11 bases. Looked up from germline, CDR1 is SNHLY and CDR2 is FYNNEI. This CDR3 has 15 amino acids. V lost 6 bases, J lost 4 bases, and 4 bases stayed unmatched. CDR3 region: CASSDGTGGTGELFF. The CDR3 nucleotides read TGTGCCAGCAGCGACGGGACAGGGGGCACCGGGGAGCTGTTTTTT.

The chain couples TRBV11-2 to TRBJ2-7, with 9 bases lining up with TRBD2. Germline trimming cut 5 bases from V and 3 bases from J; bases unmatched to any gene: 8. The germline gives CDR1 SGHAT, CDR2 FQNNGV. This CDR3 region has 15 residues. For the CDR3, the DNA is TGTGCCAGCAGCCCGCCGACTAGCGGAGGCTACGAGCAGTACTTC. Protein: CASSPPTSGGYEQYF.

The chain combines TRBV29-1 with TRBJ1-2; tentatively, D is TRBD1 (5 bases). The CDR3 covers 12 residues. Between the trimmed V and J ends, which lost 3 bases and 8 bases, there was a span of 13 bases. The germline CDR1 and CDR2 sequences are SQVTM and ANQGSEA. In DNA, the CDR3 is TGCAGCGTTGACAAGGGGTTTAAAGGCTACACCTTC. Amino acids: CSVDKGFKGYTF.

The chain is built from TRBV5-1 and TRBJ1-2, with no clear D. V shed 3 bases and J shed 2 bases, with 14 bases lying between them. Germline V gene data show CDR1 as SGHRS and CDR2 as YFSETQ. The CDR3 is 15 amino acids. The CDR3 loop is CASSSGLGINYGYTF. In DNA form, the CDR3 reads TGCGCCAGCAGCTCTGGTCTAGGGATAAACTATGGCTACACCTTC.

The J gene is TRBJ2-7, the V gene TRBV10-3; D is unclear. The ends were cut back, 2 bases at V and 3 bases at J, with 17 bases in the middle. Germline V gives CDR1 ENHRY, CDR2 SYGVKD. The CDR3 covers 16 residues. The CDR3 reads CAISEGEQFLFYEQYF. The CDR3 nucleotides read TGTGCCATCAGTGAGGGTGAACAGTTCCTTTTCTACGAGCAGTACTTC.

The chain has TRBV15 and TRBJ2-3, with 8 nucleotides matching TRBD2. Germline V gene sequence: CDR1 LNHNV, CDR2 YYDKDF (reference sequence). V was clipped by 7 bases and J by 4 bases; unmatched bases: 7. The CDR3 has 14 residues. The CDR3 DNA is TGTGCCACCACGTTGGCGGGAGGACCAGATACGCAGTATTTT. It translates to CATTLAGGPDTQYF.

This clone was detected once. V and J are TRBV19 and TRBJ1-1; D is unresolved. This CDR3 region has 14 residues. Germline CDR1 is LNHDA and CDR2 is SQIVND (reference sequence). V lost 4 bases and J lost 0, with 9 bases in between. In nucleotides, the CDR3 is TGTGCCAGTAGTACCCTAGACCTGAACACTGAAGCTTTCTTT. Protein sequence: CASSTLDLNTEAFF. The full variable domain, its missing parts supplied by reference TRBV19 and TRBJ1-1, is DGGITQSPKYLFRKEGQNVTLSCEQNLNHDAMYWYRQDPGQGLRLIYYSQIVNDFQKGDIAEGYSVSREKKESFPLTVTSAQKNPTAFYLCASSTLDLNTEAFFGQGTRLTVV.

As regards this clone: The sample has other DNA sequences that encode this CDR3 too. This chain connects TRBV7-6 to TRBJ2-7, with unresolved D. The CDR3 is 12 residues long. V was pared by 5 bases and J by 2 bases, with 7 bases between. Germline V gene lookup returns CDR1 SGHVS and CDR2 FNYEAQ. In nucleotides, the CDR3 is TGTGCCAGCAGCCCAACTACCTACGAGCAGTACTTC. This codes for CASSPTTYEQYF.

The chain carries TRBV5-4 and TRBJ2-4; 12 bases align to TRBD2. With 2 bases clipped from V and 8 bases from J, the junction kept 5 bases outside the gene matches. This CDR3 has 15 amino acids. CDR1 and CDR2 from the germline V gene are SGHNT and YYREEE (reference sequence). The CDR3 DNA reads TGTGCCAGCAGCTTTAGGACTAGCGGGAATGACATTCAGTACTTC. Translation: CASSFRTSGNDIQYF.

As concerns this clone: A read error may explain this, as a much larger clone is one base away. This sequence joins TRBV4-2 and TRBJ2-1, with TRBD2 matching over 10 bases. Germline V gene data show CDR1 as LGHNA and CDR2 as YNFKEQ. The CDR3 sequence is 16 residues long. V shed 0 bases and J 2 bases; nucleotides not matched to a gene: 1. The CDR3 sequence: CASSQEGTSAYNEQFF. CDR3 DNA sequence: TGTGCCAGCAGCCAAGAAGGGACTAGCGCCTACAATGAGCAGTTCTTC.

The chain couples TRBV27 to TRBJ2-3; 9 bases are shared with TRBD1. The V segment lost 7 bases and the J segment 11 bases; nucleotides outside the gene matches: 13. Germline V lookup: CDR1 MNHEY, CDR2 SMNVEV (reference sequence). This CDR3 has 14 amino acids. Here the CDR3 reads CASTVGGTGGGQYF. CDR3 DNA: TGTGCCAGCACGGTTGGGGGCACAGGGGGCGGGCAGTATTTT.

J is TRBJ1-4 and V is TRBV28; possibly TRBD1 for D (5 bases). The germline V gene encodes CDR1 MDHEN and CDR2 SYDVKM. This CDR3 spans 17 amino acids. V lost 4 bases to trimming and J lost 0 bases, with 15 bases between them. In DNA, the CDR3 is TGTGCCAGCAGTTCCGGTGGGGACTCCTCAACTAATGAAAAACTGTTTTTT. It yields the protein CASSSGGDSSTNEKLFF.

This clone is medium-sized (0.01 to 0.1%) in the sample. This chain links TRBV4-2 with TRBJ2-1; 9 nucleotides agree with TRBD2. The J segment lost 3 bases and the V segment lost 2 bases, leaving 2 bases of the junction unmatched. Germline-derived CDR1 and CDR2 are LGHNA and YNFKEQ. CDR3 size: 15 residues. The CDR3 spells CASSQRTSDYNEQFF. CDR3 nucleotides: TGTGCCAGCAGCCAACGGACTAGCGACTACAATGAGCAGTTCTTC.

This chain joins TRBV7-2 and TRBJ2-1; 7 positions agree with TRBD1. The junction had 16 bases not matched to a gene; V was cut back by 4 bases and J by 7 bases. CDR1 is SGHTA and CDR2 is FQGNSA in the germline V gene. This CDR3 is 17 amino acids long. The CDR3 is CASSSVVRDRLKNEQFF. In DNA, the CDR3 is TGTGCCAGCAGCTCGGTCGTCCGGGACAGATTGAAGAATGAGCAGTTCTTC.

This clone was recorded a few times. The genes are TRBV6-1 and TRBJ2-3, with 12 bases identical to TRBD2. Germline CDR1 is MNHNS and CDR2 is SASEGT. This CDR3 is built from 15 residues. The V gene end was trimmed by 10 bases and the J gene end by 2 bases; junction bases not matched to a gene: 7. CDR3 in amino acids: CAIRGTSGHTDTQYF. CDR3 bases: TGTGCCATCAGGGGGACTAGCGGGCACACAGATACGCAGTATTTT.

This rearrangement joins TRBV21-1 to TRBJ1-5. TRBV21-1 is shown as a pseudogene. This CDR3 is 13 amino acids long. The CDR3 loop reads CASSNSGNQPQHF. CDR3 sequence (DNA): TGTGCCAGCAGCAATTCCGGGAACCAGCCCCAGCATTTT.